This T cell receptor beta chain was identified in a study of blood T cell repertoires in COVID-19. This clone has only one observation. Method: immunoSEQ multiplex PCR; TCRdb's copy keeps in-frame clones and lacks some. The sample has 140,000 or so clones; 84% are singletons. The germline V gene encodes CDR1 SGHRS and CDR2 YFSETQ. The length of the CDR3 is 15 residues. V was clipped by 0 bases and J by 7 bases; unmatched bases: 1. The origin of this receptor is a woman aged 45-60 years with acute COVID-19. Sequenced sample: PBMCs or T cells enriched from blood (not recorded which). The V call is TRBV5-1, the J call TRBJ1-6; 10 bases are a match to TRBD1. The CDR3 spells CASSLGDRGNSPLHF. The DNA for the CDR3 is TGCGCCAGCAGCTTGGGGGACAGGGGCAATTCACCCCTCCACTTT. The full variable domain, completed using reference TRBV5-1 and TRBJ1-6, is KAGVTQTPRYLIKTRGQQVTLSCSPISGHRSVSWYQQTPGQGLQFLFEYFSETQRNKGNFPGRFSGRQFSNSRSEMNVSTLELGDSALYLCASSLGDRGNSPLHFGNGTRLTVT.